The T cell receptor (beta chain) described here comes from a study of blood T cell repertoires in COVID-19. The table lists this clone with a count of one. Assay used: immunoSEQ multiplex PCR; TCRdb lists only in-frame clones, some missing. The sample records about 200,000 clones, about 78% being singletons. The CDR3 spans 16 residues. CDR1 SGHDT and CDR2 YYEEEE come from the germline V gene. The ends were cut back, 4 bases at V and 3 bases at J, with 20 bases in the middle. V gene TRBV5-6 combines with J gene TRBJ2-7; weak D call: TRBD1 (6 bases). The source is a woman aged 70-85 years with acute or convalescent COVID-19. The sample taken for sequencing was peripheral blood. CDR3 amino acids: CASSPGVGRRFYEQYF. Here the CDR3 DNA reads TGTGCCAGCAGCCCAGGGGTGGGACGCCGATTCTACGAGCAGTACTTC.